This T cell receptor beta chain was sequenced for a study of shared clonotypes between healthy human individuals. Some clones are missing from TCRdb's copy, which holds only in-frame ones; the method was immunoSEQ multiplex PCR. The profile shows 2,500,000 or so clones, just under 95% of them singletons. Study-level results: Relative to their counterparts shared across all four donors, non-shared clonotypes exhibited diminished generation probabilities. The sharing of approximately 4.6% of naive CD4 clonotypes was seen across a handful of donors. Though the depth was large, rarefaction showed that sorted-subset sequencing was incomplete.

Caucasian adults residing in Nashville, Tennessee made up all the donors. The CDR3 runs 14 residues. Germline CDR1 and CDR2: SGHKS and YYEKEE (reference sequence). V was clipped by 5 bases and J by 2 bases, with 11 bases between them. Regarding this clone: Its antigen is undetermined.

The TCR comes from a man aged 18 to 35 in good health. Some clones in this sample may be carry-over from other donors' samples. The sample consisted of naive CD4+ T cells from PBMCs. Subset: CD45RA+ positively selected. The chain joins TRBV5-5 to TRBJ1-5; the D is unclear. The CDR3 DNA sequence: TGTGCCAGCAGAGCCGGGCCCGGCAATCAGCCCCAGCATTTT. It yields the protein CASRAGPGNQPQHF.